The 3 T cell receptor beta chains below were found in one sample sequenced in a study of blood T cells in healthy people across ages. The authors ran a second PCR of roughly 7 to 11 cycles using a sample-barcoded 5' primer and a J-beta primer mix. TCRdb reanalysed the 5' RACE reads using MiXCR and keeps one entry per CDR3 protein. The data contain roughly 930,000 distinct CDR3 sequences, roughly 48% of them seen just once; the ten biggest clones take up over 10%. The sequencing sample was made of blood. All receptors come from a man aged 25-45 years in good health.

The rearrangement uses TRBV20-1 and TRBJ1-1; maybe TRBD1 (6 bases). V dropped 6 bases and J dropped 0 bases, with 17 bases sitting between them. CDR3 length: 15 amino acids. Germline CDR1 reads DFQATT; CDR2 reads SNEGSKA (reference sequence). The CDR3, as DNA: TGCAGTGCGCAGGGGTCACCCATATTGAACACTGAAGCTTTCTTT. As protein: CSAQGSPILNTEAFF.

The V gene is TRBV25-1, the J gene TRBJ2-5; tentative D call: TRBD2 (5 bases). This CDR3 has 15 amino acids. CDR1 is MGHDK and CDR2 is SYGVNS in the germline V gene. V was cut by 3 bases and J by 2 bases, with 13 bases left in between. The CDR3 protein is CASSDSRVAQETQYF. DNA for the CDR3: TGTGCCAGCAGTGACTCTCGGGTAGCGCAAGAGACCCAGTACTTC.

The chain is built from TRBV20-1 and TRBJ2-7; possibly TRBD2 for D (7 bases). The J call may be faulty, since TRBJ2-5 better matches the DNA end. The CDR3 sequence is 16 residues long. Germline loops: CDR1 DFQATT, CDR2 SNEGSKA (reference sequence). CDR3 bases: TGCAGTGCTAGTGGGGGGCGCGGGAGACTACAAGAGACCCAGTACTTC. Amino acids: CSASGGRGRLQETQYF.